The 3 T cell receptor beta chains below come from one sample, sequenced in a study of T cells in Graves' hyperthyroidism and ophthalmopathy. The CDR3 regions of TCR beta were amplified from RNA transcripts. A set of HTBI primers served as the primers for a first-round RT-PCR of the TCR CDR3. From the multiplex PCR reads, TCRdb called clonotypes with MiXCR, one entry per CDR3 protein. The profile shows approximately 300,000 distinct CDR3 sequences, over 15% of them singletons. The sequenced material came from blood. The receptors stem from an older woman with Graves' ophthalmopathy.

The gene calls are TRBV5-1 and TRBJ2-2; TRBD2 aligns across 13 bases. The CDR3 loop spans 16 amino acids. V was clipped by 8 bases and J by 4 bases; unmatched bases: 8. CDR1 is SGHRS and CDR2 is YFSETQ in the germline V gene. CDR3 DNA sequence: TGCGCCAGTATACCGGGACTAGCGGGGATCACCGGGGAGCTGTTTTTT. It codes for CASIPGLAGITGELFF.

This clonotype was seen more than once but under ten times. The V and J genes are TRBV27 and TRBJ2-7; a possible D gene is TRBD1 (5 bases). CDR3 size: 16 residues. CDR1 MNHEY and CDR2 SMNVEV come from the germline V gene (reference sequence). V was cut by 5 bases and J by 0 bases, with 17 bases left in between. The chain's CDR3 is CASSPLGQDPSYEQYF. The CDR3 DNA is TGTGCCAGCAGTCCTCTGGGGCAGGACCCCTCCTACGAGCAGTACTTC.

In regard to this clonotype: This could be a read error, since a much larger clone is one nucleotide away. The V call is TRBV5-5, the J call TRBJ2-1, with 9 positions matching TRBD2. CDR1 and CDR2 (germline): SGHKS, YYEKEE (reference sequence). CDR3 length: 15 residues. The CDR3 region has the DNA TGCGCCAACAGCCGTATCGAGCGGGGGGACAATGAGCAGTTCTTC. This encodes CANSRIERGDNEQFF.